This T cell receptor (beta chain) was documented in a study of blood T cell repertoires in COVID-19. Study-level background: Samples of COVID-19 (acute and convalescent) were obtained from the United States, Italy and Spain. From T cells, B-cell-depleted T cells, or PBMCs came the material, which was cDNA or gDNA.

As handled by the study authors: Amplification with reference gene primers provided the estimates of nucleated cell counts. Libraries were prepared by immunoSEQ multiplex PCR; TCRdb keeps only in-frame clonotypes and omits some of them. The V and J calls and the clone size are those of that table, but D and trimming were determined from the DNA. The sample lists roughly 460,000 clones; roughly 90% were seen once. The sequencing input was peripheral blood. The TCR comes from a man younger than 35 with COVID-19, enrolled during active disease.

The CDR3 sequence is CASSLEAPGQGVYGYTF. DNA of the CDR3: TGTGCCAGCAGCTTAGAGGCGCCGGGACAGGGGGTCTATGGCTACACCTTC. The chain has TRBV11-2 and TRBJ1-2, with 11 bases matching TRBD1. The V gene's germline CDR1 is SGHAT and CDR2 FQNNGV. V dropped 0 bases and J dropped 4; count of bases not matched to a gene: 7. This CDR3 contains 17 residues.